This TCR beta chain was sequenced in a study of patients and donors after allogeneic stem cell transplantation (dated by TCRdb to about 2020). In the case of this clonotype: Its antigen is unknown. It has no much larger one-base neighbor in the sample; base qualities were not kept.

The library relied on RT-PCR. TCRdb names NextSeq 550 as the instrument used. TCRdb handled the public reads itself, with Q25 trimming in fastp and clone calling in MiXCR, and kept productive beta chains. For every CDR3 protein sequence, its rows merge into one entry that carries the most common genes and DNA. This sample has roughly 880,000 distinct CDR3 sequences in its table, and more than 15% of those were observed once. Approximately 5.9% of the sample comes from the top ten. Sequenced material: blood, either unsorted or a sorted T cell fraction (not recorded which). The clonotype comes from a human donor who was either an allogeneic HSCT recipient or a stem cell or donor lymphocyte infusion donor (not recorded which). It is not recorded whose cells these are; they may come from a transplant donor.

The CDR3 reads as follows: CATRDINGYTF. The nucleotides read TGTGCCACCCGGGACATCAATGGCTACACCTTC. Rearrangement joined TRBV24-1 to TRBJ1-2; the D segment could be TRBD1, given 6 matching bases. The CDR3 holds 11 amino acids from the cysteine to the phenylalanine. Only CDR3 DNA remains: 33 bases, in frame from the first base. Trimming at the junction amounts to 9 bases on V and 6 bases on J, and the germline ends lie 10 bases apart. Based on the germline V gene, the CDR1 and CDR2 sequences are KGHDR and SFDVKD.